These 25 T cell receptor beta chains originate from one sample sequenced in a study of cytomegalovirus exposure and HLA in healthy donors. Sequencing was performed with immunoSEQ multiplex PCR; in TCRdb, only in-frame clones are kept and a portion is missing. Of 220,000 or so clones in the sample, roughly 91% are singletons; the top ten hold roughly 2%. Sequenced material: PBMCs. These receptors all come from a woman aged 18 to 35 in good health and CMV-seropositive.

The J gene is TRBJ1-1, the V gene TRBV25-1; D is unresolved. The CDR3 length is 12 residues. The V end lost 1 base, the J end lost 10 bases, and 10 bases lay between the germline ends. Germline V CDR1 and CDR2: MGHDK, SYGVNS. CDR3 region: CASSESGGRAFF. CDR3 in DNA: TGTGCCAGCAGTGAATCGGGAGGTAGAGCTTTCTTT.

This clone came up once. The rearrangement uses TRBV5-1 and TRBJ2-1, with D perhaps TRBD2 (6 bases). The CDR3 consists of 15 residues. The V end lost 2 bases, the J end lost 6 bases, and 15 bases lay between the germline ends. Germline loops: CDR1 SGHRS, CDR2 YFSETQ. The CDR3 reads CASSFSPGGINEQFF. The CDR3 DNA reads TGCGCCAGCAGCTTTAGTCCCGGGGGAATCAATGAGCAGTTCTTC.

The J gene is TRBJ2-3, the V gene TRBV7-9, with 9 bases identical to TRBD2. The CDR3 sequence is 15 residues long. V dropped 5 bases and J dropped 4; count of bases not matched to a gene: 7. Germline V lookup: CDR1 SEHNR, CDR2 FQNEAQ (reference sequence). The CDR3 nucleotides read TGTGCCAGCAGCCCTCGCGGGACTAGCTCAGATACGCAGTATTTT. Its protein product is CASSPRGTSSDTQYF.

This clone has more than one count but fewer than ten. V usage is TRBV27 and J usage is TRBJ1-2; D remains unclear. Deletions cut 0 bases from V and 8 bases from J, with 10 bases between. This CDR3 spans 13 amino acids. Germline CDR1 reads MNHEY; CDR2 reads SMNVEV (reference sequence). CDR3 bases: TGTGCCAGCAGTTTATCGTCGTCCCGGGGCTACACCTTC. Residues: CASSLSSSRGYTF.

The chain recombines TRBV27 with TRBJ2-1, with D tentatively TRBD2 (6 bases). The germline V gene has CDR1 MNHEY and CDR2 SMNVEV (reference sequence). The CDR3 is 13 amino acids. V lost 6 bases to trimming and J lost 15 bases, with 21 bases between them. This CDR3 is CASSPPRMGGWFF. The DNA for the CDR3 is TGTGCCAGCAGCCCCCCTCGGATGGGGGGTTGGTTCTTC.

J is TRBJ2-2 and V is TRBV27; 13 positions agree with TRBD2. Trimming took 3 bases from V and 7 from J; bases not matched to a gene: 14. Germline V lookup: CDR1 MNHEY, CDR2 SMNVEV (reference sequence). CDR3 size: 19 residues. The CDR3 protein is CASSFRLAGGPYDYGELFF. For the CDR3, the DNA is TGTGCCAGCAGTTTCCGACTAGCGGGAGGCCCGTACGACTACGGGGAGCTGTTTTTT.

The chain links TRBV30 to TRBJ2-7; possible D gene TRBD1, 6 bases. The V end was cut by 2 bases, the J end by 5 bases, with 10 bases between. The CDR3 has 12 residues. Germline V gene sequence: CDR1 GTSNPN, CDR2 SVGIG (reference sequence). CDR3 sequence reads: CAWSSQGHEQYF. The CDR3 bases are TGTGCCTGGAGTTCACAGGGACACGAGCAGTACTTC.

This rearrangement joins TRBV2 to TRBJ1-5; TRBD1 might be the D (6 bases). The germline gives CDR1 SNHLY, CDR2 FYNNEI. This CDR3 spans 14 amino acids. Trimming took 5 bases from V and 6 from J, leaving 14 bases between them. The CDR3: CASSPQGSGQPQHF. CDR3 DNA sequence: TGTGCCAGCAGTCCCCAGGGGTCTGGTCAGCCCCAGCATTTT.

The table lists this clone with a count of one. This chain joins TRBV29-1 and TRBJ2-3; D not certain. The CDR3 consists of 15 residues. Per germline, CDR1 SQVTM and CDR2 ANQGSEA. The ends were cut back, 5 bases at V and 0 bases at J, with 15 bases in the middle. The CDR3 here is CSVSGGVLSTDTQYF. CDR3 in DNA: TGCAGCGTTTCCGGTGGAGTGCTGAGCACAGATACGCAGTATTTT.

The genes are TRBV6-4 and TRBJ1-2; 7 bases line up with TRBD1. The V segment lost 6 bases and the J segment 6 bases; nucleotides outside the gene matches: 7. The germline V gene encodes CDR1 MRHNA and CDR2 SNTAGT. The CDR3 length is 13 residues. CDR3 sequence reads: CASRATGKDGYTF. The CDR3 coding sequence is TGTGCCAGCAGGGCGACAGGGAAGGATGGCTACACCTTC.

CDR3 region: CASSEFGAGELFF. CDR3 sequence (DNA): TGTGCCAGCAGTGAATTCGGGGCCGGGGAGCTGTTTTTT. J is TRBJ2-2 and V is TRBV25-1; a possible D gene is TRBD2 (5 bases). Trimming removed 1 base at V and 6 bases at J, with 6 bases between. Germline V gene lookup returns CDR1 MGHDK and CDR2 SYGVNS. This CDR3 is 13 amino acids long.

The rearrangement links TRBV4-1 to TRBJ2-1, with a weak D call TRBD2 (6 bases). The germline gives CDR1 MGHRA, CDR2 YSYEKL. Trimming shortened V by 0 bases and J by 6 bases, and 18 bases separated the two germline ends. The CDR3 spans 17 residues. The CDR3 DNA sequence: TGCGCCAGCAGCCAAGAGGGGATAACGGGAGCGGGCAATGAGCAGTTCTTC. Its translation is CASSQEGITGAGNEQFF.

The chain couples TRBV13 to TRBJ1-3; TRBD1 agrees at 7 bases. V lost 5 bases to trimming and J lost 4 bases; unmatched junction nucleotides: 8. Germline V gene sequence: CDR1 PRHDT, CDR2 FYEKMQ (reference sequence). The CDR3 runs to 15 residues. The chain's CDR3 is CASSHRQGTGNTIYF. The CDR3, as DNA: TGTGCCAGCAGCCACCGACAGGGTACGGGAAACACCATATATTTT.

The chain recombines TRBV30 with TRBJ2-1; maybe TRBD1 (5 bases). V was shortened by 2 bases and J by 7 bases, with 15 bases between the two germline ends. The CDR3 contains 14 residues. Germline CDR1 and CDR2: GTSNPN and SVGIG (reference sequence). CDR3 residues: CAWSRTHAGNEQFF. Here the CDR3 DNA reads TGTGCCTGGAGTAGAACCCACGCAGGGAATGAGCAGTTCTTC.

V and J are TRBV29-1 and TRBJ2-3, with 13 bases identical to TRBD2. V lost 6 bases and J lost 5; bases outside the gene matches: 11. This CDR3 contains 16 residues. Germline CDR1 reads SQVTM; CDR2 reads ANQGSEA. In DNA, the CDR3 is TGCAGCGTGGCAGAAGGACTAGCGGGAGTAGGAGATACGCAGTATTTT. This codes for CSVAEGLAGVGDTQYF.

V is TRBV7-3 and J is TRBJ1-1; 7 bases fit TRBD1. The CDR3 totals 15 residues. Germline V gene lookup returns CDR1 SGHTA and CDR2 FQGTGA. With V trimmed by 5 bases and J by 4 bases, 10 bases remained unmatched. The CDR3 loop reads CASSGLDRAGTEAFF. The CDR3 DNA reads as TGTGCCAGCAGCGGGTTAGACAGGGCGGGCACTGAAGCTTTCTTT.

The rearrangement joins TRBV5-1 to TRBJ2-3, with D tentatively TRBD2 (5 bases). V was shortened by 0 bases and J by 6 bases, with 32 bases between the two germline ends. Germline V gene lookup returns CDR1 SGHRS and CDR2 YFSETQ. CDR3 length equals 21 residues. Here the CDR3 reads CASSLAVRGEASPYSADTQYF. DNA for the CDR3: TGCGCCAGCAGCTTGGCCGTGAGAGGTGAGGCTAGCCCCTATTCCGCGGATACGCAGTATTTT.

The rearrangement joins TRBV5-6 to TRBJ2-7, with D uncertain. Germline values: CDR1 SGHDT, CDR2 YYEEEE. The V end lost 2 bases, the J end lost 3 bases, and 12 bases lay between the germline ends. The CDR3 spans 14 residues. This chain's CDR3 is CASSLGDLIYEQYF. In DNA form, the CDR3 reads TGTGCCAGCAGCTTAGGAGATTTAATCTACGAGCAGTACTTC.

This clone has only one observation. The chain uses TRBV6-5 and TRBJ1-1; TRBD1 is a possible D gene (5 bases). Germline V gives CDR1 MNHEY, CDR2 SVGAGI. V lost 0 bases and J lost 6, with 17 bases in between. The CDR3 loop spans 16 amino acids. The CDR3 DNA follows: TGTGCCAGCAGTTACTCCGGGACTTTCGGAAATCCTGAAGCTTTCTTT. Its translation: CASSYSGTFGNPEAFF.

The chain links TRBV9 to TRBJ1-1; maybe TRBD1 (5 bases). The CDR3 sequence is 14 residues long. The V end was cut by 0 bases, the J end by 4 bases, with 10 bases between. CDR1 SGDLS and CDR2 YYNGEE come from the germline V gene. The DNA for the CDR3 is TGTGCCAGCAGCGTAGCTACAGGATCCACTGAAGCTTTCTTT. Amino acids: CASSVATGSTEAFF.

This clone occurred a few times. V usage is TRBV11-2 and J usage is TRBJ1-2; D gene ambiguous. V was cut by 5 bases and J by 1 base, with 20 bases left in between. This CDR3 has 17 residues. The germline gives CDR1 SGHAT, CDR2 FQNNGV. The CDR3 DNA is TGTGCCAGCAGCGATCTTCGCGCGGGCGCGCTTAACTATGGCTACACCTTC. Residues: CASSDLRAGALNYGYTF. The entire variable domain, with the rest obtained from reference TRBV11-2 and TRBJ1-2, is as follows: EAGVAQSPRYKIIEKRQSVAFWCNPISGHATLYWYQQILGQGPKLLIQFQNNGVVDDSQLPKDRFSAERLKGVDSTLKIQPAKLEDSAVYLCASSDLRAGALNYGYTFGSGTRLTVV.

The CDR3 reads CASSVEGSGRITDTQYF. The CDR3 DNA reads as TGTGCCAGCAGCGTAGAGGGTAGCGGGAGGATCACAGATACGCAGTATTTT. V is TRBV9 and J is TRBJ2-3; TRBD2 matches at 10 bases. CDR1 is SGDLS, CDR2 YYNGEE, per germline. CDR3 length: 17 amino acids. Unmatched junction bases numbered 6, after V lost 0 bases and J lost 2 bases.

This chain connects TRBV27 to TRBJ2-5; weak D call: TRBD1 (7 bases). V lost 3 bases and J 4 bases, leaving 15 bases between the germline ends. This CDR3 comprises 15 residues. CDR1 is MNHEY, CDR2 SMNVEV, per germline (reference sequence). The CDR3 is CASSLINRGGETQYF. In nucleotides, the CDR3 is TGTGCCAGCAGTTTGATTAACAGGGGAGGAGAGACCCAGTACTTC.

The rearrangement uses TRBV7-6 and TRBJ2-7; the match to TRBD2 covers 11 bases. V was pared by 5 bases and J by 0 bases, with 6 bases of the junction left unmatched. CDR1 SGHVS and CDR2 FNYEAQ come from the germline V gene. CDR3 length: 16 amino acids. Written as DNA, the CDR3 is TGTGCCAGCAGCCTCCTAGCGGGAGGTTACTCCTACGAGCAGTACTTC. Encoded protein: CASSLLAGGYSYEQYF.

This clone has just a few counts. J is TRBJ2-7 and V is TRBV27, with 7 bases matching TRBD2. The CDR3 runs to 15 residues. Germline trimming cut 6 bases from V and 3 bases from J; bases unmatched to any gene: 11. Germline V gives CDR1 MNHEY, CDR2 SMNVEV (reference sequence). In DNA form, the CDR3 reads TGTGCCAGCAGCGTTGGGGCCAGCGGGATCTACGAGCAGTACTTC. This sequence encodes CASSVGASGIYEQYF.